The next 17 T cell receptor beta chains were all read from a single sample in a study of T cell repertoires in cytomegalovirus infection. TCRdb re-called the reads with MiXCR, one entry per CDR3 protein. The sample contains 400,000 or so distinct CDR3 sequences, approximately 30% of which appear only once. Sequenced input: PBMCs. These receptors all stem from a human donor in good health (CMV status not recorded). Some clones in this sample may be carry-over from other donors' samples.

This sequence joins TRBV15 and TRBJ2-5; weak D call: TRBD1 (5 bases). The germline V and J ends were trimmed by 6 bases and 2 bases, with 13 bases remaining between them. This CDR3 has 14 residues. Germline assignment: CDR1 LNHNV and CDR2 YYDKDF (reference sequence). The chain's CDR3 is CATREQGNQETQYF. CDR3 DNA sequence: TGTGCCACCAGAGAGCAGGGTAATCAAGAGACCCAGTACTTC.

This clonotype occurred many times. The chain has TRBV10-3 and TRBJ2-7; perhaps TRBD2 as D (7 bases). CDR1 and CDR2 (germline): ENHRY, SYGVKD. V lost 4 bases, J lost 0 bases, and 16 bases lay in between. This CDR3 region has 16 residues. In nucleotides, the CDR3 is TGTGCCATCAGTGGGTACAGGGAGGGCCCCTCCTACGAGCAGTACTTC. Translating gives CAISGYREGPSYEQYF.

The chain carries TRBV18 and TRBJ2-2, with a tentative D call TRBD1 (6 bases). Germline CDR1 is KGHSH and CDR2 is LQKENI. V lost 4 bases to trimming and J lost 4 bases, with 10 bases between them. This CDR3 region has 14 residues. CDR3 protein: CASSQQGVTGELFF. DNA of the CDR3: TGTGCCAGCTCACAACAGGGCGTCACCGGGGAGCTGTTTTTT.

This clonotype was detected only a few times. This chain links TRBV6-6 with TRBJ2-3; D call uncertain. V lost 8 bases and J 0 bases, leaving 18 bases between the germline ends. The CDR3 spans 16 residues. Germline CDR1 reads MNHNY; CDR2 reads SVGAGI (reference sequence). The CDR3 coding sequence is TGTGCCAGCTCACGCGGCCCATTCACTAGCACAGATACGCAGTATTTT. It is translated as CASSRGPFTSTDTQYF.

V is TRBV9 and J is TRBJ2-1; 7 bases are shared with TRBD2. From germline, CDR1 is SGDLS and CDR2 YYNGEE. The CDR3 has 16 residues. J lost 5 bases, V lost 0 bases, and 8 bases had no gene match. The CDR3 coding sequence is TGTGCCAGCAGCGTAGGTCCGGGGGGTAAACACAATGAGCAGTTCTTC. Encoded protein: CASSVGPGGKHNEQFF.

This chain connects TRBV6-1 to TRBJ1-4, with D tentatively TRBD1 (5 bases). The ends were cut back, 5 bases at V and 6 bases at J, with 16 bases in the middle. Germline assignment: CDR1 MNHNS and CDR2 SASEGT. This CDR3 has 15 amino acids. CDR3 region: CASSTDGQEDEKLFF. The CDR3 coding sequence is TGTGCCAGCAGTACGGACGGACAAGAGGATGAAAAACTGTTTTTT.

This chain uses TRBV10-3 with TRBJ2-1; the match to TRBD2 covers 11 bases. The germline V gene encodes CDR1 ENHRY and CDR2 SYGVKD. The CDR3 loop spans 15 amino acids. V dropped 0 bases and J dropped 9; count of bases not matched to a gene: 4. This chain's CDR3 is CAISESISGGGEQFF. Here the CDR3 DNA reads TGTGCCATCAGTGAGTCGATTAGCGGGGGGGGTGAGCAGTTCTTC.

The chain links TRBV4-2 to TRBJ1-1; D ambiguous. The germline V gene has CDR1 LGHNA and CDR2 YNFKEQ. The CDR3 totals 13 residues. Trimming removed 3 bases at V and 3 bases at J, with 8 bases between. CDR3 amino acids: CASSHVGYTEAFF. The CDR3 bases are TGTGCCAGCAGCCACGTAGGGTACACTGAAGCTTTCTTT.

V is TRBV3-1 and J is TRBJ2-5; possibly TRBD1 or TRBD2 for D (5 bases each). The CDR3 totals 13 residues. Trimming took off 4 bases at V and 3 bases at J, with 9 bases between the two ends. CDR1 and CDR2 (germline): LGHDT, YNNKEL (reference sequence). CDR3 coding DNA: TGTGCCAGCAGCCCCATGGGGGAAGAGACCCAGTACTTC. It is translated as CASSPMGEETQYF.

In this sample, this clonotype turned up a few times. The rearrangement joins TRBV14 to TRBJ2-3; 7 bases agree with TRBD1. This CDR3 region has 15 residues. The V gene's germline CDR1 is SGHDN and CDR2 FVKESK. Losses at the gene ends were 4 bases for V and 8 bases for J; bases not matched to a gene: 12. The CDR3 bases are TGTGCCAGCAGCCCGGACAGGATGCCCTACTCTACGCAGTATTTT. This codes for CASSPDRMPYSTQYF.

About this clonotype itself: One end of the junction varies from germline; a read error may be responsible. The V call is TRBV6-5, the J call TRBJ1-5; D ambiguous. The CDR3 totals 13 residues. Germline values: CDR1 MNHEY, CDR2 SVGAGI. The CDR3 region is CASSDSLYQPQHF. DNA of the CDR3: TGTGCCAGCAGTGACTCTTTATATCAGCCCCAGCATTTT.

This clonotype has just a few counts. This chain uses TRBV10-3 with TRBJ2-5; D tentatively fits TRBD1 or TRBD2 (6 bases each). V was trimmed by 2 bases and J by 0 bases, leaving 19 bases between them. The CDR3 consists of 18 residues. Germline CDR1 ENHRY, CDR2 SYGVKD. This CDR3 is CAISEAPGGTPNQETQYF. CDR3 DNA sequence: TGTGCCATCAGTGAGGCCCCAGGAGGGACACCCAACCAAGAGACCCAGTACTTC.

This chain joins TRBV12-3 or TRBV12-4 and TRBJ1-2; D call uncertain. The germline V and J ends were trimmed by 2 bases and 6 bases, with 10 bases remaining between them. This CDR3 has 13 residues. The CDR3 DNA follows: TGTGCCAGCAGTTTACCCATGCCAAATGGCTACACCTTC. Translated, it gives CASSLPMPNGYTF.

In its sample, this clonotype was seen a few times. The CDR3 loop reads CASSPLAVTYNEQFF. CDR3 sequence (DNA): TGTGCCAGCAGCCCCCTAGCGGTCACCTACAATGAGCAGTTCTTC. This sequence joins TRBV7-6 and TRBJ2-1; 7 bases line up with TRBD2. This CDR3 is 15 amino acids long. Trimming at V came to 5 bases and at J to 2 bases, leaving 6 bases not matched to a gene. Germline-derived CDR1 and CDR2 are SGHVS and FNYEAQ.

The table lists this clonotype with a few counts. The chain combines TRBV7-2 with TRBJ2-7; D is unclear. Trimming stripped 2 bases from V and 4 bases from J, with 12 bases between. Germline V gives CDR1 SGHTA, CDR2 FQGNSA. This CDR3 is built from 14 residues. The DNA for the CDR3 is TGTGCCAGCAGCTTATATCAGAGACAATACGAGCAGTACTTC. It translates to CASSLYQRQYEQYF.

This clonotype was observed a handful of times. The chain has TRBV6-6 and TRBJ2-2; D is tentatively TRBD1 or TRBD2 (5 bases each). V was clipped by 8 bases and J by 5 bases, with 15 bases between them. This CDR3 contains 14 residues. Germline CDR1 and CDR2: MNHNY and SVGAGI (reference sequence). The CDR3, as DNA: TGTGCCAGCCGGGGCAATTCGCAGACCGGGGAGCTGTTTTTT. This gives the protein CASRGNSQTGELFF.

About this clonotype: One end of the junction fails to match germline, which may point to a read error. V is TRBV5-3 and J is TRBJ1-5, with D possibly being TRBD1 (6 bases). TRBV5-3 is classed as an ORF, of uncertain function. The CDR3 is 17 residues long. CDR3: CASSLAPRTDSNQPQHF. CDR3 nucleotide sequence: TGTGCCAGCAGCTTGGCCCCTAGGACAGATAGCAATCAGCCCCAGCATTTT.